What follows describes a single TCR beta chain. Authors' processing steps: The authors estimated nucleated cell counts from reference gene primer amplification. TCRdb keeps only in-frame clones here, not all; method: immunoSEQ multiplex PCR. V and J calls and clone size are given by that table; D and trimming were obtained from the DNA. The sample has 450,000 to 500,000 clones; approximately 90% are singletons. The CDR3 is 14 residues long. Germline V gene sequence: CDR1 SGHRS, CDR2 YFSETQ. V trimming: 4 bases; J trimming: 4 bases; junction bases outside the gene matches: 7. Living in roughly 25 US areas, the participants were between roughly 18 and 89 years of age. Clinical history as reported by participants underpinned cohort assignment. The data belong to a study of blood T cell repertoires in COVID-19.

This sequence originates from a woman aged 55 to 70 who had recovered from COVID-19. The rearrangement links TRBV5-1 to TRBJ1-2; 7 nucleotides agree with TRBD1. Sample: PBMCs or T cells enriched from blood (not recorded which). CDR3 DNA: TGCGCCAGCAGCCCCGGACAGGTCCTCTATGGCTACACCTTC. Protein: CASSPGQVLYGYTF.